The 9 T cell receptor beta chains in this list originate from one sample, sequenced in a study of cytomegalovirus exposure and HLA in healthy donors. Sequenced by immunoSEQ multiplex PCR; TCRdb stores in-frame clones only, minus some. The sample carries some 240,000 clones, around four fifths recorded once. Sequenced input: PBMCs. These receptors all stem from a woman under 30 in good health and CMV-seronegative.

The V and J genes are TRBV2 and TRBJ2-1; TRBD2 agrees at 10 bases. Germline V gene sequence: CDR1 SNHLY, CDR2 FYNNEI. The CDR3 has 15 residues. Trimming at V came to 1 base and at J to 6 bases, leaving 3 bases not matched to a gene. The CDR3, as DNA: TGTGCCAGCAGTGAAGAGCGGGAGGGCCTCAATGAGCAGTTCTTC. Translating it yields CASSEEREGLNEQFF. The full variable domain, rest sourced from reference TRBV2 and TRBJ2-1, is EPEVTQTPSHQVTQMGQEVILRCVPISNHLYFYWYRQILGQKVEFLVSFYNNEISEKSEIFDDQFSVERPDGSNFTLKIRSTKLEDSAMYFCASSEEREGLNEQFFGPGTRLTVL.

This rearrangement joins TRBV4-2 to TRBJ1-5, with a possible D match to TRBD1 (5 bases). Germline V gene sequence: CDR1 LGHNA, CDR2 YNFKEQ. This CDR3 has 15 amino acids. V lost 0 bases to trimming and J lost 2 bases, with 8 bases between them. The chain's CDR3 is CASSQDEGGNQPQHF. CDR3 nucleotides: TGTGCCAGCAGCCAAGATGAAGGGGGCAATCAGCCCCAGCATTTT.

This clone was seen a few times. The rearrangement links TRBV18 to TRBJ1-4; D is undetermined. The CDR3 length is 13 residues. Germline V gene data show CDR1 as KGHSH and CDR2 as LQKENI. V gave up 3 bases and J gave up 5 bases, with 7 bases separating them. This CDR3 reads CASSPGENEKLFF. The DNA of the CDR3 is TGTGCCAGCTCACCTGGAGAAAATGAAAAACTGTTTTTT.

The V call is TRBV2, the J call TRBJ2-3, with D tentatively TRBD2 (6 bases). The CDR3 runs 14 residues. The germline CDR1 and CDR2 sequences are SNHLY and FYNNEI. Trimming cost V 8 bases and J 3 bases, with 15 bases left between them. This chain's CDR3 is CASRGSGGTDTQYF. CDR3 bases: TGTGCCAGCCGAGGTAGCGGAGGTACAGATACGCAGTATTTT.

V usage is TRBV13 and J usage is TRBJ1-3, with no clear D. The germline V and J ends were trimmed by 2 bases and 0 bases, with 14 bases remaining between them. Germline-derived CDR1 and CDR2 are PRHDT and FYEKMQ (reference sequence). The CDR3 has 17 residues. CDR3 in DNA: TGTGCCAGCAGCTTAAGTAGCTTGGGAAGCTCTGGAAACACCATATATTTT. Protein product: CASSLSSLGSSGNTIYF.

The rearrangement uses TRBV27 and TRBJ2-7, with D possibly TRBD2 on 6 matching bases. V dropped 5 bases and J dropped 6 bases, with 11 bases sitting between them. This CDR3 has 12 residues. The germline CDR1 and CDR2 sequences are MNHEY and SMNVEV (reference sequence). In nucleotides, the CDR3 is TGTGCCAGCAGTCCCACCGGGGGCGAGCAGTACTTC. This translates into CASSPTGGEQYF.

V is TRBV7-6 and J is TRBJ2-3; 7 nucleotides agree with TRBD1. With V trimmed by 8 bases and J by 4 bases, 6 bases remained unmatched. The CDR3 extends over 13 amino acids. CDR1 is SGHVS, CDR2 FNYEAQ, per germline. CDR3 nucleotide sequence: TGTGCCAGCCGGGACAGCGTGTCAGATACGCAGTATTTT. This codes for CASRDSVSDTQYF.

This sequence joins TRBV6-1 and TRBJ2-2; tentatively, D is TRBD1 (6 bases). Germline loops: CDR1 MNHNS, CDR2 SASEGT. The V and J ends lost 7 bases and 5 bases respectively, with 14 bases between them. The CDR3 extends over 14 amino acids. CDR3 residues: CASIPGQITGELFF. The CDR3 DNA reads TGTGCCAGCATCCCGGGACAAATAACCGGGGAGCTGTTTTTT.

This chain joins TRBV10-1 and TRBJ2-7, with D possibly being TRBD1 (6 bases). The ends were cut back, 7 bases at V and 1 base at J, with 17 bases in the middle. The CDR3 covers 15 residues. In germline, CDR1 is WNHNN, CDR2 SYGVQD (reference sequence). The CDR3 protein is CASIFRRDTSYEQYF. DNA of the CDR3: TGCGCCAGCATCTTCCGCCGGGACACTTCCTACGAGCAGTACTTC.